This record covers a single T cell receptor beta chain. This clone was seen once. Its specific antigen is unknown. Base quality data are lacking; no much larger clone is found one base away. The sample originates from a study of cytomegalovirus exposure and HLA in healthy donors (dated by TCRdb to about 2017). Describing the broader study: According to an earlier analysis of around 600 of the donors, roughly 180 million T cells yielded over 100 million unique TCR beta sequences and about 300 Gb of sequence data. Around 330 gigabases of sequencing data and 70 million to 95 million unique TCR sequences made up an early release that covered some 640 HLA-typed donors. Of the approximately 400 genotyped donors, approximately 83% fell in the genetic ancestry cluster associated with self-reported Caucasian donors. The study aimed to test whether cataloging public T cell receptors could reveal signatures of past pathogen exposure. The T cell repertoires of 666 subjects were profiled by immunosequencing and related to cytomegalovirus serostatus. Along with the approximately 700-subject first cohort, a separate validation cohort of roughly 110 different subjects was used. High-throughput TCR immunosequencing, statistical association of individual TCRs with disease status, and machine learning were combined to predict cytomegalovirus infection status. A later analysis re-examined previously published TCR beta repertoires from just over 650 donors and added high-resolution HLA genotyping to investigate patterns of TCR occurrence. Rather than drawing on any new phenotypic data, the later analysis identified candidate immune exposures from TCR beta sequences and the way those sequences occurred across donors. An earlier analysis of around 640 of the donors used high-throughput TCR beta sequencing to judge whether each TCR beta V gene segment behaved as functional or pseudogenic. Donor age, sex, ethnicity and CMV serostatus were compiled together with the repertoire data. A later genetic analysis took genome-wide SNP genotypes for 398 of the 666 donors and used that subset as a discovery cohort. All discovery cohort repertoires had been generated using a single sequencing platform. HLA typing covered class I and class II loci at four-digit resolution. Typing coverage differed by locus: A, B, C, DRB1 and DQB1 were typed in roughly 620-630 donors, DQA1 in 522, DPA1 in around 610, and DPB1 in roughly 450. Because of strong linkage in the cohort, roughly five DR-DQ haplotypes were treated as single units for association and clustering. Among some 410 genotyped donors of the cohort, an average of approximately 240,000 unique TCR beta nucleotide sequences were sequenced per donor, roughly 18% of them non-productive. Study-wide findings and limitations: Because counts were too low, about 18 rarely observed V segments, including chromosome 9 orphons, were excluded from the earlier analysis of roughly 580 of the donors. In a later analysis, HLA-associated TCR beta chains were found to be more clonally expanded and to have lower generation probabilities than equally common non-associated chains. Because the 87-base-pair reads could not distinguish some IMGT-functional V segments, including TRBV6-2 and TRBV6-3, those segments were excluded. In this cohort, only TCR beta chains were sequenced, and detectable features were limited by the absence of alpha or paired-chain data. A total of about 150 TCR beta chains were listed by the study as associated with cytomegalovirus. The authors suggested that the approach could potentially be generalized to other disease states and immunological phenotypes. In an earlier analysis of some 540 of the donors, most TCR beta V segments appeared in productive rearrangements about 87% or about 30% of the time, broadly matching IMGT annotations. A later analysis found that most CMV-associated TCR beta chains appeared HLA-restricted, with HLA associations seemingly driven largely by CMV exposure. A cluster of highly shared sequence variants was judged likely to be a technical artifact of the sequencing pipeline. When HLA alleles, especially DR and DQ, strongly co-occurred, TCR associations were difficult to assign to individual alleles. In a later analysis, 16,951 TCR beta sequences were associated with specific HLA alleles at a false discovery rate of 0.05. Linkage disequilibrium might explain the correlated functional status among segregating V segments, but an unknown experimental factor could not be ruled out. Roughly uniform sequencing depth across donors was assumed in presence/absence analyses, although this assumption may not hold. According to a later analysis, TCR association rates differed among HLA loci, with DRB1 alleles showing the most associated TCRs and HLA-C alleles showing the fewest. A later genetic analysis reported fewer N-insertions in productive TCRs among donors in an Asian-associated ancestry cluster than the approximately 670-donor mean. V-gene and J-gene trimming of TCR beta chains was associated with a missense DCLRE1C variant in a later genetic analysis, and the association was replicated in an independent cohort. While some public TCRs were present in many individuals, most TCR sequences turned up only very rarely across donors. Because some donors lacked HLA typing at each locus, the association tests relied only on the typed subset. In vitro tests confirmed that a few of the cytomegalovirus-associated TCR beta chains recognize cytomegalovirus antigens. The classifier was reported to diagnose cytomegalovirus status with high specificity and sensitivity in both the original and validation cohorts. Several of the top co-occurrence clusters appeared to be linked to parvovirus B19, influenza, CMV and Epstein-Barr virus, according to a later analysis. CMV serostatus was the only immune exposure information available for the cohort. A further reported finding was that TCR beta sequences accurately predicted the HLA-A and HLA-B alleles for most subjects in the first cohort.

CDR1 LNHDA and CDR2 SQIVND were looked up in the germline V gene (reference sequence). The CDR3 measures 15 amino acids from cysteine to phenylalanine. The sequence is cut down to CDR3 DNA, 45 bases in frame from base 1. Unmatched junction bases come to 7, with V trimmed by 5 bases and J by 4 bases. The library was made by the immunoSEQ multiplex PCR assay. A mixture of 60 forward primers for TCR Vbeta segments and 13 reverse primers for TCR Jbeta segments was used in the multiplex PCR. Amplification of the CDR3 region of rearranged TCR beta genes was performed with a multiplex PCR assay on genomic DNA. The amplified TCR beta libraries were sequenced on the Illumina HiSeq System as 87-base-pair reads. The published analysis was carried out like this. Across the 700 or so repertoires, a later analysis counted some 81 million unique TCR beta chains, some 11 million of which were shared by at least two donors. A nearest-neighbor algorithm error-corrected the raw reads and collapsed the reads into unique sequences, merging closely related sequences to remove PCR and sequencing errors. Alignment of CDR3 sequences to IMGT reference sequences was used to assign V, D and J gene segments. For a sequence to be retained, a match of at least six nucleotides to both a V gene segment and a J gene segment was required. A rearrangement counted as productive if the CDR3 had no stop codons and remained in frame with V and J, and every other rearrangement counted as non-productive. CDR3 was defined by IMGT convention, running from the second conserved V-encoded cysteine to the conserved J-encoded phenylalanine. Sequences without an unambiguous match to a single V gene segment were excluded from the earlier analysis of almost 600 of the donors. In an earlier analysis of 587 of the donors, V segments were called functional above 56.7% productive rearrangements and were called segregating when the between-donor standard deviation exceeded 5%. A statistical classification framework was built for diagnosing cytomegalovirus status from the catalog of TCR beta chain sequences. A later analysis assigned V and J genes by comparing TCR nucleotide sequences with IMGT/GENE-DB human TR gene sequences. A later analysis assigned CDR3 sequences and most-parsimonious VDJ recombination scenarios with the TCRdist pipeline. In a later analysis, each TCR beta chain was defined by its CDR3 amino acid sequence together with its V-gene family, and reads lacking a unique V-gene family were excluded. A later analysis removed several hundred highly shared, low-generation-probability nucleotide sequences to deal with suspected cross-contamination and a sequencing artifact. In a later analysis, a clonal expansion index for each public chain was calculated from normalized within-repertoire ranks of inferred template counts. In a later analysis, generation probabilities were computed using a VDJ recombination model fitted to out-of-frame rearrangements, and the results were checked against IGoR. In a later analysis, TCR-TCR, TCR-HLA and TCR-CMV co-occurrence was scored with hypergeometric tests, and a repertoire-size bias correction was applied to TCR pairs. In a later analysis, false discovery rates were estimated by permuting HLA or CMV assignments 20 times. In a later analysis, co-occurring TCRs were grouped using DBSCAN, and TCRdist sequence similarity was added for clustering within HLA-allele-positive subsets. For co-occurrence clustering, repertoires with fewer than 30,000 or more than 120,000 public chains were excluded, along with five repertoires with anomalous nucleotide sharing. In its TCRdb copy, this immuneACCESS table keeps in-frame sequences only and misses some clones. Where compared with another copy, unresolved V genes explain less than half of these, and the others have no known cause. V and J calls and clone size are those listed in that table; D and trimming were worked out from the DNA. The sample table lists over 150,000 clones, roughly four fifths of them with a count of one. The top ten clones comprise around 1.5% of the sample.

The cohort consisted of approximately 690 healthy bone marrow donors. At the time of sampling, every cohort member was nominally healthy, though immune exposures that went unrecorded were likely present. The donor tested CMV seronegative, placing the donor among the approximately 400 seronegative members of the cohort. A peripheral blood sample was collected from each donor, and TCR beta sequencing was performed on peripheral blood mononuclear cells. Genomic DNA was extracted from the blood cell samples with the Qiagen DNeasy Blood Extraction Kit. The sequence links TRBV19 to TRBJ2-7, and TRBD1 matches 11 of the central bases. The receptor's source is a man aged 18 to 30 in good health and CMV-seronegative. The sample taken for sequencing was PBMCs. For the CDR3, the sequence is CASSEGTGGLYEQYF. The nucleotide sequence is given as TGTGCCAGTAGTGAAGGGACAGGGGGTCTGTACGAGCAGTACTTC. With all but the CDR3 taken from the reference TRBV19 and TRBJ2-7 genes, the full variable domain is: DGGITQSPKYLFRKEGQNVTLSCEQNLNHDAMYWYRQDPGQGLRLIYYSQIVNDFQKGDIAEGYSVSREKKESFPLTVTSAQKNPTAFYLCASSEGTGGLYEQYFGPGTRLTVT.